The clone carrying this T cell receptor (beta chain) was observed a handful of times. Using immunoSEQ multiplex PCR, the repertoire was profiled, and TCRdb retains in-frame clones only, with some absent. The table includes about 99,000 clones, roughly 90% detected once. V was clipped by 5 bases and J by 0 bases, with 17 bases between them. The germline gives CDR1 MDHEN, CDR2 SYDVKM. There are 17 residues in the CDR3. The sample belongs to a study of blood T cell repertoires in COVID-19. The rearrangement joins TRBV28 to TRBJ1-5; D remains ambiguous. This receptor was taken from a human donor in a cohort sampled during active COVID-19. The sample was peripheral blood. CDR3 amino acids: CASSPGMDGNSNQPQHF. The CDR3 nucleotides read TGTGCCAGCAGTCCCGGAATGGACGGGAATAGCAATCAGCCCCAGCATTTT.